The entry that follows covers one T cell receptor (beta chain) sequence. Produced via immunoSEQ multiplex PCR; TCRdb's table is partial and in-frame only. The data hold about 250,000 clones, with 82% observed a single time. The data are from a study of blood T cell repertoires in COVID-19. On the study more broadly: The United States, Italy and Spain supplied acute and convalescent COVID-19 samples. In each case, the material was cDNA or gDNA derived from T cells, B-cell-depleted T cells, or PBMCs.

The germline V gene encodes CDR1 SGHTA and CDR2 FQGNSA. V dropped 1 base and J dropped 5; count of bases not matched to a gene: 4. The CDR3 sequence is 14 residues long. The sample comprised peripheral blood. V gene TRBV7-2 combines with J gene TRBJ2-5, with 7 positions matching TRBD1. The clonotype originates from a woman between 70 and 85 years old with acute or convalescent COVID-19. The CDR3 sequence is CASSLGARGETQYF. The CDR3 DNA is TGTGCCAGCAGCTTAGGGGCCAGGGGGGAGACCCAGTACTTC.